These 8 T cell receptor beta chains share one sample of origin, sequenced in a study of cytomegalovirus exposure and HLA in healthy donors. Measured with immunoSEQ multiplex PCR; TCRdb has only the in-frame clones, and not every one. The sample shows approximately 270,000 clones, about 88% of them seen only once. The sample consisted of PBMCs. The receptors stem from a man aged 18 to 30 in good health and CMV-seropositive.

V gene TRBV4-1 combines with J gene TRBJ1-5, with unresolved D. V was cut by 2 bases and J by 5 bases, with 13 bases left in between. Germline V lookup: CDR1 MGHRA, CDR2 YSYEKL. This CDR3 is built from 15 residues. The CDR3 DNA is TGCGCCAGCAGCCAAAGTCCCAGCGAGTATCAGCCCCAGCATTTT. Encoded protein: CASSQSPSEYQPQHF.

This chain uses TRBV15 with TRBJ1-2, with D possibly being TRBD1 (5 bases). Trimming removed 4 bases at V and 3 bases at J, with 9 bases between. The CDR3 totals 13 residues. Germline assignment: CDR1 LNHNV and CDR2 YYDKDF (reference sequence). The CDR3 spells CATSIGRDYGYTF. CDR3 in DNA: TGTGCCACCAGCATCGGCAGGGACTATGGCTACACCTTC.

The chain links TRBV19 to TRBJ2-1; 11 positions match TRBD2. The V and J ends lost 6 bases and 10 bases, in that order; junction bases with no gene match: 11. Germline-derived CDR1 and CDR2 are LNHDA and SQIVND (reference sequence). The CDR3 extends over 15 amino acids. The CDR3 bases are TGTGCCAGTAGCTCTCTAGCGGGGGGACCCCCCGAGCAGTTCTTC. Translation: CASSSLAGGPPEQFF.

Only one count was recorded for this clone. The V gene is TRBV11-3, the J gene TRBJ2-7, with 8 bases identical to TRBD1. Germline V gives CDR1 SGHNT, CDR2 YENEEA. The CDR3 extends over 13 amino acids. V shed 3 bases, J shed 7 bases, and the junction held 5 bases outside the gene matches. CDR3 loop: CASSLDRAGEQYF. Written as DNA, the CDR3 is TGTGCCAGCAGCTTGGACAGGGCAGGGGAGCAGTACTTC.

The chain carries TRBV6-1 and TRBJ2-7, with D unresolved. Germline loops: CDR1 MNHNS, CDR2 SASEGT. The CDR3 is made up of 14 amino acids. V was pared by 2 bases and J by 3 bases, with 11 bases between. The CDR3 bases are TGTGCCAGCAGTGAATCTGGCAGAAGCTACGAGCAGTACTTC. Its translation: CASSESGRSYEQYF.

The chain uses TRBV4-2 and TRBJ1-2, with D possibly being TRBD1 (5 bases). This CDR3 is 15 amino acids long. CDR1 is LGHNA, CDR2 YNFKEQ, per germline. Trimming took 1 base from V and 5 from J, leaving 14 bases between them. CDR3 residues: CASSQGPDRGYGYTF. The CDR3 DNA is TGTGCCAGCAGCCAAGGCCCCGACCGGGGGTATGGCTACACCTTC.

The chain employs TRBV2 and TRBJ1-1; unclear D gene. CDR3 length: 14 residues. The germline CDR1 and CDR2 sequences are SNHLY and FYNNEI. Trimming pared 3 bases from V and 4 bases from J, leaving 12 bases between. CDR3 residues: CASSEEGRLTEAFF. CDR3 DNA sequence: TGTGCCAGCAGTGAGGAGGGTCGTCTCACTGAAGCTTTCTTT.

Concerning this clone: At one end the junction does not follow the germline gene, possibly because of a read error. The chain combines TRBV18 with TRBJ1-2; 9 bases match TRBD1. CDR3 length: 15 residues. Germline V CDR1 and CDR2: KGHSH, LQKENI. The CDR3 region has the DNA TGTGCCAGCTCACCATCGGGACAGGGTAACAATGGCTACACCTTC. It specifies CASSPSGQGNNGYTF.